These 11 T cell receptor beta chains were sequenced from one sample in a study of T-cell memory formation after mild COVID-19. TCRdb fed the 5' RACE reads into MiXCR, producing one record per CDR3 protein. Of 400,000 to 500,000 distinct CDR3 sequences in the sample, 15% to 25% were seen once. Sequenced sample: PBMCs or a T cell subset sorted from them (not recorded which). The receptors come from an adult woman who had mild COVID-19 (a few samples of this study predate the infection). Cell type and time point are not known.

The rearrangement joins TRBV3-1 to TRBJ2-5; 13 bases align to TRBD2. J gave up 5 bases and V 5 bases, and 8 bases lay outside the gene matches. The CDR3 runs to 16 residues. Germline assignment: CDR1 LGHDT and CDR2 YNNKEL (reference sequence). This chain's CDR3 is CASSSGLAGEVETQYF. The DNA for the CDR3 is TGTGCCAGCAGCTCCGGACTAGCGGGGGAGGTGGAGACCCAGTACTTC.

This clonotype came up a few times. The V gene is TRBV5-1, the J gene TRBJ1-6; possibly TRBD1 for D (5 bases). Looked up from germline, CDR1 is SGHRS and CDR2 is YFSETQ. Trimming removed 4 bases at V and 9 bases at J, with 14 bases between. The CDR3 extends over 14 amino acids. CDR3 residues: CASSLGTASSPLHF. The CDR3 coding sequence is TGCGCCAGCAGCCTGGGGACCGCTAGTTCACCCCTCCACTTT.

This clonotype showed up just a few times. This chain links TRBV5-1 with TRBJ2-2; D might be TRBD2 (5 bases). With 4 bases removed from V and 2 bases from J, the gap between germline ends came to 12 bases. Germline values: CDR1 SGHRS, CDR2 YFSETQ. CDR3 length: 15 residues. CDR3 residues: CASSQIRGNTGELFF. CDR3 nucleotide sequence: TGCGCCAGCAGCCAAATCCGGGGAAACACCGGGGAGCTGTTTTTT.

The table lists this clonotype with a few counts. V is TRBV20-1 and J is TRBJ1-2; possibly TRBD1 for D (6 bases). V shed 2 bases and J shed 3 bases, with 7 bases lying between them. Germline V gene lookup returns CDR1 DFQATT and CDR2 SNEGSKA (reference sequence). This CDR3 is built from 12 residues. The CDR3 spells CSARRGDYGYTF. The CDR3 DNA reads TGCAGTGCTAGAAGGGGGGACTATGGCTACACCTTC.

This chain joins TRBV11-1 and TRBJ2-7; 9 bases fit TRBD1. The CDR3 totals 16 residues. From germline, CDR1 is SGHAT and CDR2 FQDESV (reference sequence). J lost 6 bases, V lost 0 bases, and 9 bases had no gene match. The CDR3 loop is CASSLAAGQGLGEQYF. The CDR3 bases are TGTGCCAGCAGCTTAGCAGCTGGACAGGGGCTAGGCGAGCAGTACTTC.

J is TRBJ1-2 and V is TRBV7-9, with D uncertain. With 3 bases removed from V and 2 bases from J, the gap between germline ends came to 16 bases. The CDR3 is 16 residues long. The germline CDR1 and CDR2 sequences are SEHNR and FQNEAQ (reference sequence). The DNA of the CDR3 is TGTGCCAGCAGCTTTGTAGCTCTGAGCGTAAACTATGGCTACACCTTC. This sequence encodes CASSFVALSVNYGYTF.

The V call is TRBV4-2, the J call TRBJ2-1, with D possibly matching TRBD2 (5 bases). Germline V lookup: CDR1 LGHNA, CDR2 YNFKEQ. The germline V and J ends were trimmed by 4 bases and 5 bases, with 18 bases remaining between them. The CDR3 has 16 residues. Written as DNA, the CDR3 is TGTGCCAGCAGCCTGGGAGACCGGAGCATACACAATGAGCAGTTCTTC. Translating gives CASSLGDRSIHNEQFF.

V usage is TRBV7-2 and J usage is TRBJ1-5; D is ambiguous. CDR1 is SGHTA and CDR2 is FQGNSA in the germline V gene. V shed 6 bases and J shed 2 bases, with 14 bases lying between them. The CDR3 is 15 residues long. The CDR3 protein is CASSLGNSGNQPQHF. In nucleotides, the CDR3 is TGTGCCAGCAGTCTCGGAAATTCAGGCAATCAGCCCCAGCATTTT.

This sequence joins TRBV5-1 and TRBJ2-1, with a weak D call TRBD2 (6 bases). V lost 0 bases and J lost 8, with 12 bases in between. The CDR3 consists of 14 residues. Germline lookup yields CDR1 SGHRS and CDR2 YFSETQ. In DNA form, the CDR3 reads TGCGCCAGCAGCTTGGGAATTCCGGGGGATGAGCAGTTCTTC. It encodes CASSLGIPGDEQFF.

V usage is TRBV7-3 and J usage is TRBJ2-3, with D perhaps matching TRBD2 (6 bases). The CDR3 has 14 residues. From germline, CDR1 is SGHTA and CDR2 FQGTGA. The V end lost 2 bases, the J end lost 3 bases, and 9 bases lay between the germline ends. CDR3: CASSLRGVTDTQYF. DNA of the CDR3: TGTGCCAGCAGCTTACGCGGGGTAACAGATACGCAGTATTTT.

The rearrangement joins TRBV7-9 to TRBJ2-5; D not resolved. This CDR3 comprises 14 residues. The germline V gene has CDR1 SEHNR and CDR2 FQNEAQ (reference sequence). The V gene lost 3 bases and the J gene lost 1 base, with 9 bases spanning the gap. The CDR3 DNA reads as TGTGCCAGCAGCTTCTCGCTCCCCCAAGAGACCCAGTACTTC. Amino acid sequence: CASSFSLPQETQYF.